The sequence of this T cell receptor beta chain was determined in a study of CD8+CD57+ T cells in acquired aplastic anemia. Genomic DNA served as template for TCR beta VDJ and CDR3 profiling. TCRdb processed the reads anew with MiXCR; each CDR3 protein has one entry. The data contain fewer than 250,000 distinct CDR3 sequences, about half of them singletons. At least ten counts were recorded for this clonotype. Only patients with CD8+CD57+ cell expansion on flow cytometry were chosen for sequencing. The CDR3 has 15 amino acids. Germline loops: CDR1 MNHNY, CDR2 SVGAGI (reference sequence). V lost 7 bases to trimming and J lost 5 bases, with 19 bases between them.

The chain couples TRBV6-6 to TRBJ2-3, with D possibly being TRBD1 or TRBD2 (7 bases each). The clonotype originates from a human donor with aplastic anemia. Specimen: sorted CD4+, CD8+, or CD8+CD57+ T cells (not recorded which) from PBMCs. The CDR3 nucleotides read TGTGCCAGCAATACCAGGGGGGGCGCAGGAGATACGCAGTATTTT. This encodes CASNTRGGAGDTQYF.